This is a list of T cell receptor beta chains from one sample in a study of T cells in localized non-small cell lung cancer. The assay was immunoSEQ multiplex PCR, and TCRdb's table has in-frame clones only and misses some. The table lists 60,000 or so clones, 80% to 90% of them singletons. Sequenced here: PBMCs, sampled before any cancer treatment. The receptor set was obtained from a man between 40 and 70 years old with stage II lung adenocarcinoma. The CDR3 runs from the conserved cysteine through the conserved F or W. The D gene is left open where the match is weak. Not all rows give a size; the values are once, few, many and, for expanded clones, a class.

j_call clone_size v_call d_call cdr3_aa cdr3_nt
TRBJ2-7 . TRBV25-1 TRBD2 CASSGLADSYEQYF TGTGCCAGCAGTGGGCTAGCGGATAGCTACGAGCAGTACTTC
TRBJ2-2 few TRBV11-2 TRBD2 CASSSGLAGGELFF TGTGCCAGCAGCTCCGGACTAGCCGGTGGGGAGCTGTTTTTT
TRBJ2-2 . TRBV19 . CASSIDAHTGELFF TGTGCCAGTAGTATAGATGCACACACCGGGGAGCTGTTTTTT
TRBJ1-4 . TRBV9 . CASSRGAGNEKLFF TGTGCCAGCAGCCGGGGGGCAGGTAATGAAAAACTGTTTTTT
TRBJ2-7 . TRBV6-5 . CASRTRGGAMDEQYF TGTGCCAGCAGGACTAGGGGGGGGGCAATGGACGAGCAGTACTTC
TRBJ2-2 . TRBV7-6 TRBD2 CASSSGLAGTGELFF TGTGCCAGCAGCTCCGGACTAGCGGGTACCGGGGAGCTGTTTTTT
TRBJ1-2 . TRBV19 TRBD1 CASSIFGQGKLAGYTF TGTGCCAGTAGTATATTTGGACAGGGTAAGCTCGCTGGCTACACCTTC
TRBJ1-2 . TRBV6-5 . CASSSVGGYGYTF TGTGCCAGCAGTTCGGTAGGCGGCTATGGCTACACCTTC
TRBJ2-1 . TRBV21-1 . CASSKYKRSSYNEQFF TGTGCCAGCAGCAAATACAAGCGGAGCTCCTACAATGAGCAGTTCTTC
TRBJ1-3 . TRBV7-2 . CASSPGANPVGNTIYF TGTGCCAGCAGCCCGGGGGCCAACCCTGTCGGAAACACCATATATTTT
TRBJ2-2 few TRBV5-1 . CASSLGTGGSNTGELFF TGCGCCAGCAGCTTGGGAACCGGCGGATCGAACACCGGGGAGCTGTTTTTT
TRBJ1-1 . TRBV4-1 TRBD1 CASSQGQGATEAFF TGCGCCAGCAGCCAAGGTCAGGGGGCGACTGAAGCTTTCTTT
TRBJ2-7 few TRBV7-2 TRBD2 CASSLVPGTSGASYEQYF TGTGCCAGCAGCTTAGTCCCCGGGACTAGCGGGGCATCCTACGAGCAGTACTTC
TRBJ1-1 once TRBV6-1 . CASSEVAGAGTEAFF TGTGCCAGCAGTGAAGTTGCGGGGGCAGGAACTGAAGCTTTCTTT
TRBJ2-7 . TRBV14 . CASSRFSGFSSYEQYF TGTGCCAGCAGCCGTTTCTCCGGGTTTAGCTCCTACGAGCAGTACTTC
TRBJ2-3 once TRBV4-3 . CASSQVTDTDTQYF TGCGCCAGCAGCCAGGTGACGGACACAGATACGCAGTATTTT
TRBJ1-2 once TRBV5-1 TRBD1 CASSMGTGNNLGYTF TGCGCCAGCAGTATGGGGACAGGGAATAACCTTGGCTACACCTTC
TRBJ2-5 . TRBV29-1 . CSVEGKKGSQETQYF TGCAGCGTTGAAGGTAAAAAGGGAAGCCAAGAGACCCAGTACTTC
TRBJ2-6 once TRBV7-2 . CASSSLLSGANVLTF TGTGCCAGCAGCTCCCTGCTCTCTGGGGCCAACGTCCTGACTTTC
TRBJ2-1 . TRBV5-5 TRBD2 CASSLAVAGAFNEQFF TGTGCCAGCAGCTTGGCCGTAGCGGGGGCCTTTAATGAGCAGTTCTTC